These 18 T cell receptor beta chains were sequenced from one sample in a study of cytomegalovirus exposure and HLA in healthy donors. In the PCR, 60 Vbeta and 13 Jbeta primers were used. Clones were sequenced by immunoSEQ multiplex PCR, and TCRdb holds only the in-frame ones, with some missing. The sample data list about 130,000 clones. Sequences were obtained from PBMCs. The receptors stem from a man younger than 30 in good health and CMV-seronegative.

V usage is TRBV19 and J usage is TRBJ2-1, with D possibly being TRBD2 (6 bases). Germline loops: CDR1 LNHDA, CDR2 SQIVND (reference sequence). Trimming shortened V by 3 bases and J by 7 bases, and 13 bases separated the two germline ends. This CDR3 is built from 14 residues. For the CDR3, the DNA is TGTGCCAGTAGTATGTTCGCAGGGAGGAATGAGCAGTTCTTC. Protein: CASSMFAGRNEQFF.

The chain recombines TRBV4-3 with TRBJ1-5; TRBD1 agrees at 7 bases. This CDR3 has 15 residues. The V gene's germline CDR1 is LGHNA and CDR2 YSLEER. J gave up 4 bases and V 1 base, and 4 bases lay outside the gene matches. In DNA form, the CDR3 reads TGCGCCAGCAGCCAAGGACAGGGCCGAAATCAGCCCCAGCATTTT. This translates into CASSQGQGRNQPQHF.

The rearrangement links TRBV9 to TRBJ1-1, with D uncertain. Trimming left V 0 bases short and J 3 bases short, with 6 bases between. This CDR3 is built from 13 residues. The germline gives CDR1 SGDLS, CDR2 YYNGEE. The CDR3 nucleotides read TGTGCCAGCAGCGTAGCCACAGACACTGAAGCTTTCTTT. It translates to CASSVATDTEAFF.

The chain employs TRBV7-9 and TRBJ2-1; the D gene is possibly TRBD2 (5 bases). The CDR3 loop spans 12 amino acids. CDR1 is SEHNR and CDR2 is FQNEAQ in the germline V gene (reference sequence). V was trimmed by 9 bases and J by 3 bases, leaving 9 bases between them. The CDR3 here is CASPLDYNEQFF. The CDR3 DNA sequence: TGTGCCAGTCCACTAGACTACAATGAGCAGTTCTTC.

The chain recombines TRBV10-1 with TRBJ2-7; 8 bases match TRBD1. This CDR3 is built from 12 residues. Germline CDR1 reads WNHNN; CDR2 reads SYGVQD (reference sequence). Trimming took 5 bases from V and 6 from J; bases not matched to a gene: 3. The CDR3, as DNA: TGCGCCAGCAGTAGGACAGGGTGCGAGCAGTACTTC. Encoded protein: CASSRTGCEQYF.

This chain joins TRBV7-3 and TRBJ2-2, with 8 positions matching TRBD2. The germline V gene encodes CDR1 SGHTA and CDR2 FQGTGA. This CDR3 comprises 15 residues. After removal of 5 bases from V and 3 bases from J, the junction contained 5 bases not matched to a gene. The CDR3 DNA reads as TGTGCCAGCAGCCCCGGGGGGGCCGACACCGGGGAGCTGTTTTTT. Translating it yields CASSPGGADTGELFF.

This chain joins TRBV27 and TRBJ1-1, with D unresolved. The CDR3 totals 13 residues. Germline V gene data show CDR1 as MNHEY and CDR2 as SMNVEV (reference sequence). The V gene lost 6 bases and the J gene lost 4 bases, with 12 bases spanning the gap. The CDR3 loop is CASSLEVATEAFF. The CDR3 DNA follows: TGTGCCAGCAGCCTCGAGGTTGCCACTGAAGCTTTCTTT.

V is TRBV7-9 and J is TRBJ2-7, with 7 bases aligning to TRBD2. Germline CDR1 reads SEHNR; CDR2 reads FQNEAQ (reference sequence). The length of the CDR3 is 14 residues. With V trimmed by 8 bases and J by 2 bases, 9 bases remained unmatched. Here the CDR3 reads CASAGGSLTYEQYF. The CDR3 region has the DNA TGTGCCAGCGCCGGCGGGAGCCTTACCTACGAGCAGTACTTC.

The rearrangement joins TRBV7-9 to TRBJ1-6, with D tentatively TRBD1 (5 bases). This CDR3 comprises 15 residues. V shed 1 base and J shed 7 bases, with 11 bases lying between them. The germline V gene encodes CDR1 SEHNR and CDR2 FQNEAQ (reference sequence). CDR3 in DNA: TGTGCCAGCAGCTTAGTCCAGGGAGGGAATTCACCCCTCCACTTT. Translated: CASSLVQGGNSPLHF. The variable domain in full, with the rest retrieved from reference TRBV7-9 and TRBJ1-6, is DTGVSQNPRHKITKRGQNVTFRCDPISEHNRLYWYRQTLGQGPEFLTYFQNEAQLEKSRLLSDRFSAERPKGSFSTLEIQRTEQGDSAMYLCASSLVQGGNSPLHFGNGTRLTVT.

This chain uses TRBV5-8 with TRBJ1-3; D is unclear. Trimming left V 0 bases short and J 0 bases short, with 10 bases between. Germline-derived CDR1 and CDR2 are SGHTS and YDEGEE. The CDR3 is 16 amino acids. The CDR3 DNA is TGTGCCAGCAGCTTGGAACCTCTAATCTCTGGAAACACCATATATTTT. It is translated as CASSLEPLISGNTIYF.

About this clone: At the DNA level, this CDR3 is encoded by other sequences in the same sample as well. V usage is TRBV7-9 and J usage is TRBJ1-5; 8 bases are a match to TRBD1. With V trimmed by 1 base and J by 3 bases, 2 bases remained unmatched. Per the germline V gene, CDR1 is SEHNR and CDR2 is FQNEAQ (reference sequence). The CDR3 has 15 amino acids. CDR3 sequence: CASSLGTGFNQPQHF. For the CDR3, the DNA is TGTGCCAGCAGCTTAGGGACAGGGTTCAATCAGCCCCAGCATTTT.

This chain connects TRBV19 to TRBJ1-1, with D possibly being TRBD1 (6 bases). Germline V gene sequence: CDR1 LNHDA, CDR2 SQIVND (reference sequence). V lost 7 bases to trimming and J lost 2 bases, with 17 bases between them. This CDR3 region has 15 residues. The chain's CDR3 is CASTHRVRDNTEAFF. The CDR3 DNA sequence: TGTGCCAGTACGCACAGGGTTAGGGATAACACTGAAGCTTTCTTT. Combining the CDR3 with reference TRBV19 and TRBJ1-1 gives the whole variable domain DGGITQSPKYLFRKEGQNVTLSCEQNLNHDAMYWYRQDPGQGLRLIYYSQIVNDFQKGDIAEGYSVSREKKESFPLTVTSAQKNPTAFYLCASTHRVRDNTEAFFGQGTRLTVV.

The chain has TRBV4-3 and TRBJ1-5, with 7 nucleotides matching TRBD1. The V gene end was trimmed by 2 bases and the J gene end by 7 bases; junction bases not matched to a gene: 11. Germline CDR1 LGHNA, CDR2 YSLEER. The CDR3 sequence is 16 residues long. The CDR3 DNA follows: TGCGCCAGCAGCCAAACGCTGGGACAGACTCTCCAGCCCCAGCATTTT. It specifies CASSQTLGQTLQPQHF.

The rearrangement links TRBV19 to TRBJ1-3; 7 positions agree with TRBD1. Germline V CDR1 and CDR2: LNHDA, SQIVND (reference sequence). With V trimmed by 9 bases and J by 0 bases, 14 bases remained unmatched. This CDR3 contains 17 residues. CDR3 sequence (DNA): TGTGCCAGGAGGGCGGGACAGCGGTTCTTCTCTGGAAACACCATATATTTT. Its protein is CARRAGQRFFSGNTIYF.

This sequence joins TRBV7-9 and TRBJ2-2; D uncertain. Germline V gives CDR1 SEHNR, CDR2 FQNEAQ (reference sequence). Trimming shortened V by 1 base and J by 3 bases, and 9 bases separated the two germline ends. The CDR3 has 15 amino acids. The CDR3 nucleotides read TGTGCCAGCAGCTTAGGGCAGAAAGACACCGGGGAGCTGTTTTTT. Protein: CASSLGQKDTGELFF.

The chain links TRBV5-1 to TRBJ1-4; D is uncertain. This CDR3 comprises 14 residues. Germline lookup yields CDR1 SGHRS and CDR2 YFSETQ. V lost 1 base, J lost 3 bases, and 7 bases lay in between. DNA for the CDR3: TGCGCCAGCAGCTTGACACTAGCTAATGAAAAACTGTTTTTT. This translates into CASSLTLANEKLFF. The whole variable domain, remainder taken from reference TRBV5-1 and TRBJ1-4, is KAGVTQTPRYLIKTRGQQVTLSCSPISGHRSVSWYQQTPGQGLQFLFEYFSETQRNKGNFPGRFSGRQFSNSRSEMNVSTLELGDSALYLCASSLTLANEKLFFGSGTQLSVL.

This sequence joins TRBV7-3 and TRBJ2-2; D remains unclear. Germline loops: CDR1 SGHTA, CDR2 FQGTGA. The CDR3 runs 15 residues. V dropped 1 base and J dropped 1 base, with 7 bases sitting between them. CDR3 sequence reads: CASSLIPRNTGELFF. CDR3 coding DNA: TGTGCCAGCAGCTTAATTCCCAGGAACACCGGGGAGCTGTTTTTT. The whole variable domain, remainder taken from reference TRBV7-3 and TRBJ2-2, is GAGVSQTPSNKVTEKGKYVELRCDPISGHTALYWYRQSLGQGPEFLIYFQGTGAADDSGLPNDRFFAVRPEGSVSTLKIQRTERGDSAVYLCASSLIPRNTGELFFGEGSRLTVL.

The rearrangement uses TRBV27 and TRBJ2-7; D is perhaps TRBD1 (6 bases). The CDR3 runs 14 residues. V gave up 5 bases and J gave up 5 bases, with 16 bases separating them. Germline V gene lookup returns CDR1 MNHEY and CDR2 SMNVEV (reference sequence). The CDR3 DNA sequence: TGTGCCAGCAGTACGGGACACAAACGGGACGAGCAGTACTTC. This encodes CASSTGHKRDEQYF.